The 25 T cell receptor beta chains below all came from one sample that was sequenced in a study of blood T cell repertoires in COVID-19. TCRdb's copy holds only in-frame clones and misses some; the assay was immunoSEQ multiplex PCR. The sample yields 300,000 to 350,000 clones, about nine tenths seen once. Sequencing was done on a sample of PBMCs or T cells enriched from blood (not recorded which). The receptor source for this set is a woman aged 25 to 45 who had recovered from COVID-19.

The chain carries TRBV5-4 and TRBJ2-4, with 11 bases aligning to TRBD2. The length of the CDR3 is 18 residues. V lost 2 bases, J lost 0 bases, and 7 bases stayed unmatched. Germline V CDR1 and CDR2: SGHNT, YYREEE (reference sequence). CDR3 sequence (DNA): TGTGCCAGCAGCTTTAGCGGGAGGGAAAGACTAGCCAAAAACATTCAGTACTTC. Amino acids: CASSFSGRERLAKNIQYF.

V gene TRBV6-5 combines with J gene TRBJ2-7; 8 positions agree with TRBD1. CDR3 length: 13 residues. The trim removed 3 bases at V and 6 bases at J, leaving 4 bases unmatched. CDR1 and CDR2 (germline): MNHEY, SVGAGI. The CDR3 nucleotides read TGTGCCAGCAGTTATGGGACAGGAGGCGAGCAGTACTTC. The encoded protein is CASSYGTGGEQYF.

DNA of the CDR3: TGTGCCAGCAGTTGGGGCCCTTTGAGCAATCAGCCCCAGCATTTT. This sequence encodes CASSWGPLSNQPQHF. This chain connects TRBV6-5 to TRBJ1-5; the D gene is possibly TRBD1 (5 bases). CDR1 is MNHEY, CDR2 SVGAGI, per germline. Deletions cut 4 bases from V and 1 base from J, with 11 bases between. The CDR3 is 15 amino acids.

The chain uses TRBV15 and TRBJ2-3; D gene uncertain. Deletions cut 8 bases from V and 2 bases from J, with 14 bases between. From germline, CDR1 is LNHNV and CDR2 YYDKDF (reference sequence). This CDR3 is 14 amino acids long. CDR3 sequence (DNA): TGTGCCACCGCCATAACTTCCACCACAGATACGCAGTATTTT. Encoded protein: CATAITSTTDTQYF. Full variable domain (rest looked up from reference TRBV15 and TRBJ2-3): DAMVIQNPRYQVTQFGKPVTLSCSQTLNHNVMYWYQQKSSQAPKLLFHYYDKDFNNEADTPDNFQSRRPNTSFCFLDIRSPGLGDTAMYLCATAITSTTDTQYFGPGTRLTVL.

This clone was counted once. The chain employs TRBV7-6 and TRBJ1-1, with D possibly TRBD1 on 5 matching bases. Germline V gene data show CDR1 as SGHVS and CDR2 as FNYEAQ. The CDR3 consists of 15 residues. The germline V and J ends were trimmed by 1 base and 1 base, with 10 bases remaining between them. The CDR3 protein is CASSLVSGQNTEAFF. In DNA, the CDR3 is TGTGCCAGCAGCTTAGTCTCAGGGCAGAACACTGAAGCTTTCTTT.

The chain joins TRBV9 to TRBJ2-2, with TRBD2 identical over 7 bases. This CDR3 contains 15 residues. CDR1 is SGDLS, CDR2 YYNGEE, per germline. V lost 4 bases, J lost 6 bases, and 9 bases stayed unmatched. CDR3 sequence reads: CASSPETSIAGELFF. CDR3 in DNA: TGTGCCAGCAGCCCAGAGACTAGCATAGCCGGGGAGCTGTTTTTT.

The J gene is TRBJ1-1, the V gene TRBV29-1, with TRBD1 matching over 7 bases. The CDR3 sequence is 14 residues long. The germline V gene encodes CDR1 SQVTM and CDR2 ANQGSEA. J lost 1 base, V lost 6 bases, and 8 bases had no gene match. For the CDR3, the DNA is TGCAGCGTCCAAAGACAGGGCCCGAACACTGAAGCTTTCTTT. Protein sequence: CSVQRQGPNTEAFF. The variable domain in full, completed from reference TRBV29-1 and TRBJ1-1, reads SAVISQKPSRDICQRGTSLTIQCQVDSQVTMMFWYRQQPGQSLTLIATANQGSEATYESGFVIDKFPISRPNLTFSTLTVSNMSPEDSSIYLCSVQRQGPNTEAFFGQGTRLTVV.

The J gene is TRBJ2-6, the V gene TRBV19; possibly TRBD2 for D (6 bases). The V gene's germline CDR1 is LNHDA and CDR2 SQIVND (reference sequence). Trimming removed 3 bases from V and 0 bases from J, with 12 bases in between. This CDR3 contains 17 residues. In DNA form, the CDR3 reads TGTGCCAGTAGTATCCGGGGGATGGACTCTGGGGCCAACGTCCTGACTTTC. Its translation: CASSIRGMDSGANVLTF. Using reference TRBV19 and TRBJ2-6 for the parts outside the CDR3, the full variable domain is DGGITQSPKYLFRKEGQNVTLSCEQNLNHDAMYWYRQDPGQGLRLIYYSQIVNDFQKGDIAEGYSVSREKKESFPLTVTSAQKNPTAFYLCASSIRGMDSGANVLTFGAGSRLTVL.

The chain employs TRBV27 and TRBJ2-7, with D possibly TRBD2 on 5 matching bases. Trimming cost V 10 bases and J 3 bases, with 16 bases left between them. The CDR3 spans 13 residues. The germline CDR1 and CDR2 sequences are MNHEY and SMNVEV (reference sequence). CDR3 bases: TGTGCCACCTCAACCGGGATACACTACGAGCAGTACTTC. The encoded protein is CATSTGIHYEQYF.

The gene calls are TRBV7-6 and TRBJ2-7; 8 nucleotides line up with TRBD2. From germline, CDR1 is SGHVS and CDR2 FNYEAQ. This CDR3 comprises 15 residues. Losses at the gene ends were 5 bases for V and 2 bases for J; bases not matched to a gene: 8. The CDR3 DNA is TGTGCCAGCAGCGCCAACCAAGCGGGGGCCTACGAGCAGTACTTC. Translated: CASSANQAGAYEQYF. The full variable domain, rest sourced from reference TRBV7-6 and TRBJ2-7, is GAGVSQSPRYKVTKRGQDVALRCDPISGHVSLYWYRQALGQGPEFLTYFNYEAQQDKSGLPNDRFSAERPEGSISTLTIQRTEQRDSAMYRCASSANQAGAYEQYFGPGTRLTVT.

A single count supports this clone. This chain uses TRBV15 with TRBJ1-2, with TRBD1 as a possible D gene (5 bases). The CDR3 runs 15 residues. Germline CDR1 and CDR2: LNHNV and YYDKDF (reference sequence). The ends were cut back, 3 bases at V and 7 bases at J, with 18 bases in the middle. The CDR3 spells CATSSGRLVGGGYTF. The CDR3 nucleotides read TGTGCCACCAGCAGTGGGAGGTTGGTGGGGGGTGGCTACACCTTC.

This chain uses TRBV7-8 with TRBJ2-3; no reliable D call. CDR1 SGHVS and CDR2 FQNEAQ come from the germline V gene. V shed 5 bases and J shed 6 bases, with 9 bases lying between them. The CDR3 is 12 amino acids. The CDR3 spells CASSRRLDTQYF. The CDR3 DNA is TGTGCCAGCAGCCGCCGGTTGGATACGCAGTATTTT.

This clone was detected a few times. The chain combines TRBV18 with TRBJ1-3, with 8 bases aligning to TRBD1. V shed 3 bases, J shed 4 bases, and the junction held 8 bases outside the gene matches. Per the germline V gene, CDR1 is KGHSH and CDR2 is LQKENI. The length of the CDR3 is 16 residues. This chain's CDR3 is CASSPQQGDSGNTIYF. The CDR3 region has the DNA TGTGCCAGCTCACCCCAACAGGGGGATTCCGGAAACACCATATATTTT.

The chain combines TRBV6-5 with TRBJ1-1; 10 bases are a match to TRBD1. Germline CDR1 and CDR2: MNHEY and SVGAGI. This CDR3 contains 13 residues. V lost 4 bases, J lost 9 bases, and 5 bases stayed unmatched. CDR3 protein: CASSLGTGDKAFF. The DNA for the CDR3 is TGTGCCAGCAGTTTAGGGACAGGGGACAAAGCTTTCTTT.

This chain connects TRBV6-5 to TRBJ2-1, with 7 nucleotides matching TRBD1. The CDR3 totals 15 residues. From germline, CDR1 is MNHEY and CDR2 SVGAGI. The trim removed 4 bases at V and 7 bases at J, leaving 10 bases unmatched. The CDR3 DNA is TGTGCCAGCAGTTTATCTGACAGGGTCAAGAATGAGCAGTTCTTC. Translating gives CASSLSDRVKNEQFF.

The V gene is TRBV5-5, the J gene TRBJ2-7; TRBD2 agrees at 11 bases. The CDR3 consists of 16 residues. V shed 0 bases and J 3 bases; nucleotides not matched to a gene: 5. Germline V gene data show CDR1 as SGHKS and CDR2 as YYEKEE (reference sequence). The chain's CDR3 is CASSLGLAGGLYEQYF. In nucleotides, the CDR3 is TGTGCCAGCAGCTTGGGCCTAGCGGGAGGTCTCTACGAGCAGTACTTC. The whole variable domain, remainder taken from reference TRBV5-5 and TRBJ2-7, is DAGVTQSPTHLIKTRGQQVTLRCSPISGHKSVSWYQQVLGQGPQFIFQYYEKEERGRGNFPDRFSARQFPNYSSELNVNALLLGDSALYLCASSLGLAGGLYEQYFGPGTRLTVT.

J is TRBJ1-2 and V is TRBV12-3 or TRBV12-4; tentative D call: TRBD1 (5 bases). The ends were cut back, 11 bases at V and 9 bases at J, with 13 bases in the middle. This CDR3 has 10 residues. The CDR3 here is CALRGGSYTF. DNA of the CDR3: TGTGCCCTACGCGGGGGGAGCTACACCTTC.

The chain is built from TRBV19 and TRBJ1-5; maybe TRBD1 (5 bases). V shed 5 bases and J shed 1 base, with 12 bases lying between them. The CDR3 spans 15 residues. Germline V gene sequence: CDR1 LNHDA, CDR2 SQIVND (reference sequence). The CDR3 region has the DNA TGTGCCAGTAGTGTGGGGCCCGTGAGCAATCAGCCCCAGCATTTT. The encoded protein is CASSVGPVSNQPQHF.

The V and J genes are TRBV30 and TRBJ2-3, with D hard to call. CDR3 size: 15 residues. The germline V gene encodes CDR1 GTSNPN and CDR2 SVGIG (reference sequence). The V and J ends lost 2 bases and 2 bases respectively, with 14 bases between them. The CDR3 sequence is CAWSPSRSYTDTQYF. CDR3 DNA sequence: TGTGCCTGGAGTCCTTCTCGGAGTTACACAGATACGCAGTATTTT.

In its sample, this clone was seen once. The chain couples TRBV24-1 to TRBJ1-2, with D perhaps matching TRBD1 (6 bases). V lost 3 bases and J lost 1, with 20 bases in between. Germline V gene lookup returns CDR1 KGHDR and CDR2 SFDVKD. The CDR3 runs to 18 residues. The CDR3 DNA reads as TGTGCCACCAGTGATAGGTTAGGACAGCCGAACCATAACTATGGCTACACCTTC. This codes for CATSDRLGQPNHNYGYTF.

The J gene is TRBJ2-4, the V gene TRBV19; 8 nucleotides match TRBD2. The CDR3 runs 14 residues. Germline CDR1 and CDR2: LNHDA and SQIVND (reference sequence). With 4 bases clipped from V and 8 bases from J, the junction kept 7 bases outside the gene matches. In DNA, the CDR3 is TGTGCCAGTAGTACCGGGGGGGATTTGCACATTCAGTACTTC. This gives the protein CASSTGGDLHIQYF.

The rearrangement joins TRBV5-4 to TRBJ1-1; TRBD1 aligns across 7 bases. The CDR3 is 13 residues long. J lost 5 bases, V lost 2 bases, and 3 bases had no gene match. The germline V gene has CDR1 SGHNT and CDR2 YYREEE (reference sequence). The CDR3 DNA reads as TGTGCCAGCAGCTTCGGGACAGTTACTGAAGCTTTCTTT. It yields the protein CASSFGTVTEAFF.

This clone has more than one count but fewer than ten. The V call is TRBV18, the J call TRBJ2-1; the match to TRBD2 covers 8 bases. The J segment lost 6 bases and the V segment lost 0 bases, leaving 1 base of the junction unmatched. This CDR3 has 14 amino acids. CDR1 KGHSH and CDR2 LQKENI come from the germline V gene. The CDR3 here is CASSPPAGGNEQFF. The CDR3 DNA reads as TGTGCCAGCTCACCACCGGCGGGAGGCAATGAGCAGTTCTTC.

The chain joins TRBV5-4 to TRBJ2-4, with TRBD1 matching 9 bases. Germline CDR1 and CDR2: SGHNT and YYREEE (reference sequence). The CDR3 has 16 amino acids. Losses at the gene ends were 1 base for V and 4 bases for J; bases not matched to a gene: 6. CDR3 region: CASSLYLGTGKNIQYF. CDR3 coding DNA: TGTGCCAGCAGCTTGTATCTTGGGACAGGGAAAAACATTCAGTACTTC.

The chain joins TRBV27 to TRBJ2-1; the D gene is possibly TRBD2 (5 bases). The CDR3 contains 14 residues. The ends were cut back, 8 bases at V and 2 bases at J, with 13 bases in the middle. In germline, CDR1 is MNHEY, CDR2 SMNVEV (reference sequence). DNA of the CDR3: TGTGCCAGCCGGACTTTCGGGCCCTACAATGAGCAGTTCTTC. Translation: CASRTFGPYNEQFF.